The rows below give T cell receptor beta chains drawn from one sample of a study of CD8+CD57+ T cells in acquired aplastic anemia. TCRdb used MiXCR to reprocess the reads, holding one entry per CDR3 protein. In the table there are around 50,000 distinct CDR3 sequences, around 57% of which are singletons. Material: sorted CD4+, CD8+, or CD8+CD57+ T cells (not recorded which) from PBMCs. These receptors all come from a human donor with aplastic anemia. Each CDR3 is given with its conserved first and last residue. D genes are given only for firm matches. Some rows mark clone size as missing; the rest say once, few, many or name a class of expanded clone.

len	d_gene	abundance	j_gene	v_gene	CDR3aa	CDR3nt
12	TRBD2	-	TRBJ2-1	TRBV20-1	CSPSGRATEQSF	TGCAGTCCTAGCGGGAGGGCCACTGAGCAGTCCTTC
11	TRBD1	few	TRBJ1-1	TRBV29-1	CSADRATEAFF	TGCAGCGCGGACAGGGCTACTGAAGCTTTCTTT
16	TRBD1	-	TRBJ2-3	TRBV25-1	CASSGLGQGSTDTQYF	TGTGCCAGCAGTGGATTAGGACAGGGGAGCACAGATACGCAGTATTTT
12	-	-	TRBJ1-1	TRBV10-3	CAIRAEGGKAFF	TGTGCCATCAGGGCCGAAGGTGGAAAAGCTTTCTTT
10	-	-	TRBJ2-2	TRBV7-9	CASSLGGLFF	TGTGCCAGCAGCTTAGGGGGGCTGTTTTTT
14	TRBD2	-	TRBJ2-1	TRBV10-3	CAIRLEREHNEQFF	TGTGCCATCAGACTTGAGCGGGAGCACAATGAGCAGTTCTTC
15	-	once	TRBJ2-3	TRBV10-3	CAISERGRKTDTQYF	TGTGCCATCAGTGAGAGGGGCAGAAAGACAGATACGCAGTATTTT
16	-	-	TRBJ1-4	TRBV7-3	CASSLTREATNEKLFF	TGTGCCAGCAGCTTAACTAGAGAAGCAACTAATGAAAAACTGTTTTTT
12	-	-	TRBJ1-1	TRBV29-1	CSVASDPTEAFF	TGCAGCGTTGCTTCGGACCCCACTGAGGCTTTCTTT
15	TRBD2	many	TRBJ2-3	TRBV7-6	CASSSSAGGTDTQYF	TGTGCCAGCAGCTCGTCAGCGGGGGGCACAGATACGCAGTATTTT
11	-	many	TRBJ1-2	TRBV11-2	CASSESEGYTF	TGTGCCAGCAGCGAAAGTGAGGGGTACACCTTC
14	TRBD1	-	TRBJ1-2	TRBV20-1	CSARGGTGGLGYTF	TGCAGTGCTAGAGGGGGGACAGGGGGTCTTGGCTACACCTTC
12	-	-	TRBJ2-1	TRBV19	CASSIDGNEQFF	TGTGCCAGTAGTATCGACGGGAATGAGCAGTTCTTC
12	-	-	TRBJ1-2	TRBV20-1	CSGGRPNYGYTF	TGCAGTGGAGGACGGCCTAACTATGGCTACACCTTC
12	-	-	TRBJ2-5	TRBV10-1	CASSRDGETQYF	TGCGCCAGCAGCCGGGACGGGGAGACCCAGTACTTC
14	-	-	TRBJ2-5	TRBV2	CASSERRYQETQYF	TGTGCCAGCAGTGAAAGGCGATACCAAGAGACCCAGTACTTC
14	-	many	TRBJ1-1	TRBV5-5	CASTPGGRSTEAFF	TGTGCCAGCACCCCGGGGGGAAGGTCCACTGAAGCTTTCTTT
14	TRBD1	many	TRBJ1-2	TRBV27	CASSLSAGGSGYTF	TGTGCCAGCAGTTTATCGGCAGGGGGGAGTGGCTACACCTTC
18	TRBD2	-	TRBJ2-1	TRBV5-6	CASSYSTGGTIPYNEQFF	TGTGCCAGCAGCTACTCCACCGGGGGGACGATCCCCTACAATGAGCAGTTCTTC
13	TRBD1	-	TRBJ1-3	TRBV29-1	CSVEVTGGDTIYF	TGCAGCGTTGAAGTTACAGGGGGTGACACCATATATTTT